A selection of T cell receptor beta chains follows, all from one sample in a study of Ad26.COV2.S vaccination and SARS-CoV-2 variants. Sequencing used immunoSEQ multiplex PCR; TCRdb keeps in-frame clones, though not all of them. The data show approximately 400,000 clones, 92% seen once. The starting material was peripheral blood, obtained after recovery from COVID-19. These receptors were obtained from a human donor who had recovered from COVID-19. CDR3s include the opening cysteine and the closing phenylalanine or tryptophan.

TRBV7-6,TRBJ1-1,CASSLGVGALNTEAFF
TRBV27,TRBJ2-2,CASSSSWTGELFF
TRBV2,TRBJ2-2,CASSRRGTLNTGELFF
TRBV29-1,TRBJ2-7,CSVSNQGSMSEQYF
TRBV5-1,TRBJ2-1,CASSLTRGRSYNEQFF
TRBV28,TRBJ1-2,CASSPNRQGGSGYTF
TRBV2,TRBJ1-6,CATSIGARSPLHF
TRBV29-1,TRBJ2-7,CSVEDPGQGPTSYEQYF
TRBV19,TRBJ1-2,CASSLDRGRGYTF
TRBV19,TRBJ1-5,CASSMGAEGNQPQHF
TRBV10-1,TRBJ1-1,CASSEGNTEAFF
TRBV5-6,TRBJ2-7,CASSLQGKYHEQYF
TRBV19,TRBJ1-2,CASSRDGNYGYTF
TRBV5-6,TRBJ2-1,CASSSLRGLAENEQFF
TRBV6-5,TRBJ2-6,CASSYGFSGANVLTF
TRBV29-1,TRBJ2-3,CSVNLAGGTDTQYF
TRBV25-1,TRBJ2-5,CASSSHREQETQYF
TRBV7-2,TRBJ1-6,CASSLAPGVRDNSPLHF
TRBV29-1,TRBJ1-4,CSARGPGEKLFF
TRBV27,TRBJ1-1,CASNKGGGHTEAFF
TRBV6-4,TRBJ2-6,CASSDGPTRGVGANVLTF
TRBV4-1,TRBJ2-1,CASSQLGSSPRGNEQFF
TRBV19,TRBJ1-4,CASRGRDPLGLEKLFF
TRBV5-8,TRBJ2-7,CASSLRVHEQYF
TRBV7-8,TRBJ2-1,CASSWRTLLAGGKGRGNEQFF
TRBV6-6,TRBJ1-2,CASSYSIGGGYGYTF